This T cell receptor beta chain was documented in a study of PD-1 blockade in classical Hodgkin lymphoma. Overall study context: Intravenous delivery of nivolumab at 3 mg/kg to patients occurred every 2 weeks.

As to time point: cycle 4 day 1 (C4D1), after about 6 weeks of nivolumab. Every patient was affected by relapse after autologous stem cell transplantation, while exposure to brentuximab vedotin was not uniform. Study-wide results and limits: TCR diversity at baseline was reported to be reduced in newly diagnosed patients relative to healthy donors.

Germline V gene data show CDR1 as PRHDT and CDR2 as FYEKMQ (reference sequence). V was clipped by 5 bases and J by 1 base; unmatched bases: 4. The CDR3 has 15 residues. Generated by immunoSEQ multiplex PCR, the TCRdb table keeps only in-frame clones and is missing some. The table shows fewer than 100,000 clones, with under 95% occurring only once. About this clone itself: No antigen is known for it.

The sequence came from a human donor with classical Hodgkin lymphoma. The material was peripheral blood mononuclear cells (PBMCs), obtained before the fourth cycle of nivolumab. J is TRBJ2-1 and V is TRBV13; 8 bases line up with TRBD2. DNA for the CDR3: TGTGCCAGCAGCCTAAAGCGGGAGTCCTACAATGAGCAGTTCTTC. Its protein product is CASSLKRESYNEQFF.